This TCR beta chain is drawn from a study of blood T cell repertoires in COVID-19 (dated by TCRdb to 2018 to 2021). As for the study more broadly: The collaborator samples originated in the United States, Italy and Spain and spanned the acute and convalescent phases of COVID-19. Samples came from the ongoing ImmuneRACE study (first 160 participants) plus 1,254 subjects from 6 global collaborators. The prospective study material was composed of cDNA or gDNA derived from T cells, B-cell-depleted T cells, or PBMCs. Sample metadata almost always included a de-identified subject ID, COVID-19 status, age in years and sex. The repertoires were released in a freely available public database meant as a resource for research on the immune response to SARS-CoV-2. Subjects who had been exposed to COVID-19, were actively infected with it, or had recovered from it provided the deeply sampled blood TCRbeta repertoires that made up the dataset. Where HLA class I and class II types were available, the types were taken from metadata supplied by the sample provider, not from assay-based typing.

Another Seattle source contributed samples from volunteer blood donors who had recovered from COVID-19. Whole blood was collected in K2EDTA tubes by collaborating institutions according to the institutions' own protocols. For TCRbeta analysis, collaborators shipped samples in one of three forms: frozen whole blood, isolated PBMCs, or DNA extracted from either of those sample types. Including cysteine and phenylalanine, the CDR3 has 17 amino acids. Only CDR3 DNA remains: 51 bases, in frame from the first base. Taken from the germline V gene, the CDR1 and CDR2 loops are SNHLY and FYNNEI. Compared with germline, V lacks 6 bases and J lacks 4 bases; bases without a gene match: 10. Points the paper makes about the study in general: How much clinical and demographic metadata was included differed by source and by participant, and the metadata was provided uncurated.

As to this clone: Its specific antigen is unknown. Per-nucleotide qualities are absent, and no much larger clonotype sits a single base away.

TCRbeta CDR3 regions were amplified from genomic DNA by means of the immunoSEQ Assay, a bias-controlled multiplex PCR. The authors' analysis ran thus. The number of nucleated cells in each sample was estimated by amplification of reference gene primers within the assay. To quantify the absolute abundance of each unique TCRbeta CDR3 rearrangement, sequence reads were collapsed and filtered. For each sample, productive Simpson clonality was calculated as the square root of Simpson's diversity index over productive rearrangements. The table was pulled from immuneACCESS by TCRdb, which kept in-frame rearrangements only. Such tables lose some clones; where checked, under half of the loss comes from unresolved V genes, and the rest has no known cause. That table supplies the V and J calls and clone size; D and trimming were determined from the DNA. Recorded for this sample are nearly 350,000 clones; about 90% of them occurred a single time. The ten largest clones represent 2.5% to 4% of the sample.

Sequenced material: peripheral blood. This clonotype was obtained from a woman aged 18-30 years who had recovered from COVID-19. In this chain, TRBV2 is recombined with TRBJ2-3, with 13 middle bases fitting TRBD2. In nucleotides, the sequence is TGTGCCAGCAGGGGAAAACTAGCGGGAGGGCCGGCAGATACGCAGTATTTT. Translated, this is CASRGKLAGGPADTQYF.